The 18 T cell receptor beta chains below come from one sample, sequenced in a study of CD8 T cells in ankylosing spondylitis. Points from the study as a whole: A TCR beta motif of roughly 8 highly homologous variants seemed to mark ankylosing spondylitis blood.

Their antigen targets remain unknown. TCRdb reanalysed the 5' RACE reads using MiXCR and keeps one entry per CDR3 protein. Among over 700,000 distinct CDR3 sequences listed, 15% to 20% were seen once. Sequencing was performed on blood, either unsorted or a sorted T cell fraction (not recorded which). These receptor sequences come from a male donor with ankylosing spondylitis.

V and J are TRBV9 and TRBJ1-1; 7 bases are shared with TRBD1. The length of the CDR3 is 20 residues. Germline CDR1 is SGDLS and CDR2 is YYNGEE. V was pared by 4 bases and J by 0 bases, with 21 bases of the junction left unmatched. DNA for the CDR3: TGTGCCAGCAGCAACCGGGACAGCGCTGGGGTTATGCTTATGAACACTGAAGCTTTCTTT. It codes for CASSNRDSAGVMLMNTEAFF.

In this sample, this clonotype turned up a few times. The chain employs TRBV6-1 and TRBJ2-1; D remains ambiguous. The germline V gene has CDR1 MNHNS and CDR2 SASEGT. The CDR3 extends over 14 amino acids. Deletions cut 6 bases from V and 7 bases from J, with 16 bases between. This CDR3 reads CASRAGPLRNEQFF. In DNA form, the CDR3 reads TGTGCCAGCAGAGCCGGCCCCCTTCGGAATGAGCAGTTCTTC.

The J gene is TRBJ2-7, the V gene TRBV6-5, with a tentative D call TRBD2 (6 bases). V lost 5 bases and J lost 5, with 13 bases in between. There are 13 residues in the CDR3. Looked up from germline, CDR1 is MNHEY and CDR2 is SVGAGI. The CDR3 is CASSTPGGNEQYF. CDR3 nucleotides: TGTGCCAGCAGTACCCCTGGGGGGAACGAGCAGTACTTC.

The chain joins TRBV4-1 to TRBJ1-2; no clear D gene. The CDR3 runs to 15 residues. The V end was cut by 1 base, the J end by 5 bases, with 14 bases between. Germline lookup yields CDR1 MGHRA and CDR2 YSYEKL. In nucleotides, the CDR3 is TGCGCCAGCAGCCAAGGCCCAGCAGGAGGGTATGGCTACACCTTC. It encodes CASSQGPAGGYGYTF.

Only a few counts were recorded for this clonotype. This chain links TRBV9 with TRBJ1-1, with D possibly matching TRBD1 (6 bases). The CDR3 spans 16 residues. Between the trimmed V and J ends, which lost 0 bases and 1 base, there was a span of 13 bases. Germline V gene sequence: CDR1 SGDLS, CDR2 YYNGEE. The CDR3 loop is CASSVGLGAENTEAFF. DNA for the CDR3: TGTGCCAGCAGCGTAGGCCTGGGGGCGGAGAACACTGAAGCTTTCTTT.

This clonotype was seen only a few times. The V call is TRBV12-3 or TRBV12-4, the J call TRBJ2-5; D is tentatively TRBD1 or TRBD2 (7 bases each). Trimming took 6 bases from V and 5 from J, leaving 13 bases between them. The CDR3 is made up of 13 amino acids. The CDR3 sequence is CASSPGGVETQYF. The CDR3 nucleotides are TGTGCCAGCAGCCCAGGGGGGGTGGAGACCCAGTACTTC.

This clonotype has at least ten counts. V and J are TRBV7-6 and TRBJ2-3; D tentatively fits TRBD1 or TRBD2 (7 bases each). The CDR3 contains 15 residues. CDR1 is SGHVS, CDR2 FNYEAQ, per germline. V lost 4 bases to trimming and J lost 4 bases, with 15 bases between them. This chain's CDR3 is CASSYRRGGADTQYF. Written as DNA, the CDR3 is TGTGCCAGCAGCTACCGCAGGGGGGGGGCAGATACGCAGTATTTT.

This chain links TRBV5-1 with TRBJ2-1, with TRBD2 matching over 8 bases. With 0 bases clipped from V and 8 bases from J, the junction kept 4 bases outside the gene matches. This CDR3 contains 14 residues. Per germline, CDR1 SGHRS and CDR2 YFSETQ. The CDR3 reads CASSLDRGGHEQFF. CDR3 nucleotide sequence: TGCGCCAGCAGCTTGGACCGGGGGGGCCATGAGCAGTTCTTC.

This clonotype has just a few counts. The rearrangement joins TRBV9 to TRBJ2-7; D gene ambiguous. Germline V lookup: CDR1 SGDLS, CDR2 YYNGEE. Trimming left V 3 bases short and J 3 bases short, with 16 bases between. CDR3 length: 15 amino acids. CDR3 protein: CASSAWPHEGYEQYF. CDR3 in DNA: TGTGCCAGCAGCGCCTGGCCCCATGAAGGCTACGAGCAGTACTTC.

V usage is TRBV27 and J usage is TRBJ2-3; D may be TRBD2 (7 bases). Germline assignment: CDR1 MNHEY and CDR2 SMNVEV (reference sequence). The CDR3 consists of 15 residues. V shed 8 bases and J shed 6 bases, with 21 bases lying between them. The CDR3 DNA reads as TGTGCCAGCGCCACACTGGGGGGGGCCCGGGATACGCAGTATTTT. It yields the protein CASATLGGARDTQYF.

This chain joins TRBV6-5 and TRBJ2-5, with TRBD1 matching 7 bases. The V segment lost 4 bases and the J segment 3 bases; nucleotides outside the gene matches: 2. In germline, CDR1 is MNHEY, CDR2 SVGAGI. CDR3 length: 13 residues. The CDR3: CASSSQGEETQYF. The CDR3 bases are TGTGCCAGCAGTTCTCAGGGGGAAGAGACCCAGTACTTC.

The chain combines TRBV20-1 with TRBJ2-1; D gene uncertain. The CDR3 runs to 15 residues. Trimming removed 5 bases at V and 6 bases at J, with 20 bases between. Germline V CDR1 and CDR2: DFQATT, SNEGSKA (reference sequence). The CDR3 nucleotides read TGCAGTGCTGGCGCCGGCGATAAAAAAGGCAATGAGCAGTTCTTC. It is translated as CSAGAGDKKGNEQFF.

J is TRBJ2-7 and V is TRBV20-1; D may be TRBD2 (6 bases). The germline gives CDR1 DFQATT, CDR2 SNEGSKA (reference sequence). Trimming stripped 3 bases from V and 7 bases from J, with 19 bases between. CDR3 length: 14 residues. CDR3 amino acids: CSASPTSSLREQYF. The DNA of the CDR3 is TGCAGTGCTAGTCCGACTAGTAGTTTGCGGGAGCAGTACTTC.

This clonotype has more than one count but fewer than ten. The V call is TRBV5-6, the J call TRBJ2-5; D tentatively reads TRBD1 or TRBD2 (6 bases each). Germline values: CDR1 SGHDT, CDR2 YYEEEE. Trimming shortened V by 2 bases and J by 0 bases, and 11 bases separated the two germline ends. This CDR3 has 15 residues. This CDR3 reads CASSLRGGHQETQYF. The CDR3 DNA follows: TGTGCCAGCAGCTTACGTGGGGGGCACCAAGAGACCCAGTACTTC.

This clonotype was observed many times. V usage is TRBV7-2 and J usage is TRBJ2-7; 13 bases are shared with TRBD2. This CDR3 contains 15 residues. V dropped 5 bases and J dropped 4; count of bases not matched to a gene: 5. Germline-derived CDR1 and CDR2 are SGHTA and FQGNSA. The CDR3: CASSRTSGSGYEQYF. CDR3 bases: TGTGCCAGCAGCCGGACTAGCGGGAGCGGGTACGAGCAGTACTTC.

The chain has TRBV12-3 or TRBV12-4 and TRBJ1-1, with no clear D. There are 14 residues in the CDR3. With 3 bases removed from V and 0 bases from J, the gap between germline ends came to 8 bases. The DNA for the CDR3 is TGTGCCAGCAGTTTTGGCAGCCTGAACACTGAAGCTTTCTTT. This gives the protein CASSFGSLNTEAFF.

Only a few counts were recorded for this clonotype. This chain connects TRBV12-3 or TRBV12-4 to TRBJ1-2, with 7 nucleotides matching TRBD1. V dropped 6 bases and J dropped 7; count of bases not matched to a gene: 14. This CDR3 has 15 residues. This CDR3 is CASRDLGRGQSGYTF. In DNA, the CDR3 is TGTGCCAGCAGGGACCTAGGGAGGGGGCAAAGTGGCTACACCTTC.

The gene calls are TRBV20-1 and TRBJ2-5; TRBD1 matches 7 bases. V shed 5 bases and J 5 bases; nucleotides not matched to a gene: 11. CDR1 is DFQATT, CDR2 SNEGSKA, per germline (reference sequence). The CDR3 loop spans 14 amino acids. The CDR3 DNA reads TGCAGTGCTCCCCTCCTCGGGACAGCTGAGACCCAGTACTTC. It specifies CSAPLLGTAETQYF.